The source of this T cell receptor beta chain is a study of cytomegalovirus exposure and HLA in healthy donors. General study points: Among TCR beta chains, those listed as cytomegalovirus-associated numbered approximately 150. The study found most TCR sequences rare, yet found some public TCRs in many donors. Per published reports, the classifier diagnosed cytomegalovirus status with high specificity and sensitivity.

This clone appeared a few times. Its antigen is still unknown. Germline V gives CDR1 MDHEN, CDR2 SYDVKM. Between the trimmed V and J ends, which lost 5 bases and 0 bases, there was a span of 19 bases. CDR3 length equals 17 residues. Primers for the PCR totalled 60 Vbeta and 13 Jbeta. Clones were sequenced by immunoSEQ multiplex PCR, and TCRdb holds only the in-frame ones, with some missing. This sample has around 140,000 clones; nearly 10% occur once, and the top ten carry under 2%. Specimen: PBMCs. The TCR originated in a man aged 45-65 years in good health and CMV-seronegative. The chain links TRBV28 to TRBJ1-2; possible D gene TRBD1, 5 bases. The CDR3 nucleotides are TGTGCCAGCAGTCTCAACGCCGGGGGGGGAGCTAACTATGGCTACACCTTC. It encodes CASSLNAGGGANYGYTF.